This entry lists 29 T cell receptor beta chains sequenced from one sample in a study of T cells after yellow fever vaccination. One entry per CDR3 protein results from TCRdb running MiXCR on the 5' RACE reads. The sample lists about 340,000 distinct CDR3 sequences, around 12% occurring once. Sequenced material: CD4+ T cells sorted from PBMCs, taken 15 days after the yellow fever booster vaccination. These receptors came from a man aged 18-30 years who received the YFV17D yellow fever vaccine.

This clonotype was found a few times. The gene calls are TRBV10-3 and TRBJ2-7; 9 bases agree with TRBD1. This CDR3 has 14 residues. Germline V lookup: CDR1 ENHRY, CDR2 SYGVKD. V lost 4 bases, J lost 5 bases, and 6 bases stayed unmatched. The CDR3 sequence: CAISGRDRVDEQYV. In nucleotides, the CDR3 is TGTGCCATCAGTGGTCGGGACAGGGTTGACGAGCAGTACGTC.

This clonotype came up a few times. This rearrangement joins TRBV20-1 to TRBJ2-2; D may be TRBD2 (5 bases). V lost 3 bases to trimming and J lost 4 bases, with 18 bases between them. CDR3 size: 16 residues. The V gene's germline CDR1 is DFQATT and CDR2 SNEGSKA (reference sequence). DNA of the CDR3: TGCAGTGCTAGGCACTCGGCTGAGGGTAGCACCGGGGAGCTGTTTTTT. It is translated as CSARHSAEGSTGELFF.

This clonotype showed up just a few times. The CDR3 loop reads CASSPGLSGRRDTGELFF. CDR3 nucleotides: TGCGCCAGCAGCCCCGGTCTGTCGGGACGGCGAGACACCGGGGAGCTGTTTTTT. The V gene is TRBV4-1, the J gene TRBJ2-2, with D perhaps given as TRBD1 or TRBD2 (5 bases each). Germline-derived CDR1 and CDR2 are MGHRA and YSYEKL. V lost 4 bases and J 3 bases, leaving 21 bases between the germline ends. The CDR3 consists of 18 residues.

This clonotype was seen ten or more times. This chain uses TRBV7-3 with TRBJ2-1; perhaps TRBD1 as D (6 bases). Germline CDR1 SGHTA, CDR2 FQGTGA. Trimming left V 2 bases short and J 0 bases short, with 8 bases between. This CDR3 contains 15 residues. The CDR3 here is CASSLGGASYNEQFF. The CDR3 nucleotides are TGTGCCAGCAGCTTAGGGGGCGCCTCCTACAATGAGCAGTTCTTC.

V and J are TRBV27 and TRBJ1-6, with 10 bases lining up with TRBD1. The CDR3 contains 16 residues. With V trimmed by 5 bases and J by 9 bases, 10 bases remained unmatched. Germline V gene data show CDR1 as MNHEY and CDR2 as SMNVEV (reference sequence). The CDR3 is CASSPQTGGFGSPLHF. In DNA form, the CDR3 reads TGTGCCAGCAGTCCCCAGACAGGGGGCTTTGGTTCACCCCTCCACTTT.

The rearrangement uses TRBV18 and TRBJ1-1, with D possibly matching TRBD1 (5 bases). This CDR3 is 14 amino acids long. Trimming removed 9 bases at V and 1 base at J, with 15 bases between. Germline V gene data show CDR1 as KGHSH and CDR2 as LQKENI. CDR3 nucleotides: TGTGCCAGTCGCATGGACATGGCGAACACTGAAGCTTTCTTT. Amino acids: CASRMDMANTEAFF.

The table lists this clonotype with a few counts. This chain connects TRBV20-1 to TRBJ2-7; maybe TRBD2 (5 bases). Germline CDR1 and CDR2: DFQATT and SNEGSKA (reference sequence). Trimming left V 4 bases short and J 2 bases short, with 9 bases between. The CDR3 is 12 amino acids. CDR3 protein: CSAMPGAYEQYF. CDR3 nucleotides: TGCAGTGCTATGCCCGGGGCCTACGAGCAGTACTTC.

The DNA of the CDR3 is TGTGCCAGCAGCCAAGTAAGCGCAGACTACGAGCAGTACTTC. Translated, it gives CASSQVSADYEQYF. This chain links TRBV3-1 with TRBJ2-7; D call uncertain. Trimming cost V 1 base and J 3 bases, with 10 bases left between them. The CDR3 runs 14 residues. Germline V gene sequence: CDR1 LGHDT, CDR2 YNNKEL (reference sequence).

V gene TRBV5-1 combines with J gene TRBJ2-7, with a possible D match to TRBD1 (6 bases). The CDR3 has 17 amino acids. CDR1 SGHRS and CDR2 YFSETQ come from the germline V gene. Trimming pared 4 bases from V and 2 bases from J, leaving 22 bases between. The CDR3 region has the DNA TGCGCCAGCAGCCCGCTACAGGGAAGCATGGGAACCTACGAGCAGTACTTC. Translation gives CASSPLQGSMGTYEQYF.

The chain is built from TRBV7-2 and TRBJ2-7; D unresolved. Germline CDR1 and CDR2: SGHTA and FQGNSA. V lost 5 bases, J lost 3 bases, and 5 bases lay in between. The CDR3 is made up of 11 amino acids. The CDR3 reads CASSRNYEQYF. CDR3 DNA: TGTGCCAGCAGCCGAAACTACGAGCAGTACTTC.

The rearrangement links TRBV29-1 to TRBJ1-5; 8 bases line up with TRBD1. This CDR3 comprises 15 residues. Losses at the gene ends were 6 bases for V and 1 base for J; bases not matched to a gene: 8. Germline V gene sequence: CDR1 SQVTM, CDR2 ANQGSEA. The CDR3 region is CSVAQGASSNQPQHF. CDR3 DNA sequence: TGCAGCGTCGCTCAGGGGGCGAGCAGCAATCAGCCCCAGCATTTT.

The CDR3 sequence: CSVDSSGNTIYF. In DNA, the CDR3 is TGCAGCGTGGACAGTTCTGGAAACACCATATATTTT. The chain combines TRBV29-1 with TRBJ1-3; a possible D gene is TRBD1 (6 bases). The germline V gene has CDR1 SQVTM and CDR2 ANQGSEA. V was clipped by 6 bases and J by 1 base, with 7 bases between them. CDR3 length: 12 amino acids.

This clonotype has only a few counts. Sequence at one end of the junction differs from germline and may be a read error. The V call is TRBV10-1, the J call TRBJ2-7, with TRBD1 matching over 7 bases. This CDR3 has 16 residues. Germline CDR1 and CDR2: WNHNN and SYGVQD (reference sequence). The CDR3 DNA reads TGCGCCCGCAGAGGGGGACAGAGGACGTATCTGTACGAGCAGTACTTC. This codes for CARRGGQRTYLYEQYF.

This clonotype was found a few times. The genes are TRBV7-8 and TRBJ2-3, with 8 bases aligning to TRBD1. Germline values: CDR1 SGHVS, CDR2 FQNEAQ. The V and J ends lost 5 bases and 3 bases, in that order; junction bases with no gene match: 7. The CDR3 sequence is 15 residues long. DNA for the CDR3: TGTGCCAGCAGCAAGGGACAGGATACAACAGATACGCAGTATTTT. Translated: CASSKGQDTTDTQYF. Variable domain in full (rest from reference TRBV7-8 and TRBJ2-3): GAGVSQSPRYKVAKRGQDVALRCDPISGHVSLFWYQQALGQGPEFLTYFQNEAQLDKSGLPSDRFFAERPEGSVSTLKIQRTQQEDSAVYLCASSKGQDTTDTQYFGPGTRLTVL.

This clonotype has a handful of counts. V usage is TRBV7-2 and J usage is TRBJ1-6; D is undetermined. V was clipped by 3 bases and J by 8 bases, with 14 bases between them. CDR3 size: 15 residues. Germline CDR1 reads SGHTA; CDR2 reads FQGNSA. The CDR3 here is CASSLYGYGDSPLHF. CDR3 DNA sequence: TGTGCCAGCAGCTTGTATGGGTACGGGGATTCACCCCTCCACTTT.

This clonotype was recorded a few times. The CDR3 coding sequence is TGCGCCAGCAGCCAAGCCCGAACAGGGGGAGGCCGGCCTGAAGCTTTCTTT. Amino acid sequence: CASSQARTGGGRPEAFF. V and J are TRBV4-1 and TRBJ1-1; TRBD1 aligns across 8 bases. CDR3 length equals 17 residues. After removal of 1 base from V and 6 bases from J, the junction contained 13 bases not matched to a gene. Germline V gene lookup returns CDR1 MGHRA and CDR2 YSYEKL.

The rearrangement uses TRBV7-2 and TRBJ1-2; no definite D call. The CDR3 sequence is 15 residues long. Trimming shortened V by 3 bases and J by 0 bases, and 11 bases separated the two germline ends. CDR1 is SGHTA, CDR2 FQGNSA, per germline. CDR3 residues: CASSFAGFSNYGYTF. CDR3 in DNA: TGTGCCAGCAGCTTTGCGGGATTCTCTAACTATGGCTACACCTTC.

The rearrangement links TRBV5-1 to TRBJ2-2; D gene unclear. The CDR3 has 15 residues. In germline, CDR1 is SGHRS, CDR2 YFSETQ. V lost 5 bases and J lost 0, with 11 bases in between. The CDR3 is CASSRWETNTGELFF. In DNA, the CDR3 is TGCGCCAGCAGTAGATGGGAAACGAACACCGGGGAGCTGTTTTTT.

CDR3 sequence: CASSGDRETEAFF. CDR3 sequence (DNA): TGTGCCAGCAGCGGGGACAGGGAGACTGAAGCTTTCTTT. This chain joins TRBV7-3 and TRBJ1-1, with 9 bases lining up with TRBD1. This CDR3 region has 13 residues. Per the germline V gene, CDR1 is SGHTA and CDR2 is FQGTGA. The J segment lost 5 bases and the V segment lost 5 bases, leaving 3 bases of the junction unmatched.

The chain carries TRBV5-4 and TRBJ1-2, with D maybe TRBD1 (5 bases). This CDR3 region has 15 residues. The germline V and J ends were trimmed by 4 bases and 4 bases, with 17 bases remaining between them. In germline, CDR1 is SGHNT, CDR2 YYREEE (reference sequence). CDR3 DNA sequence: TGTGCCAGCAGCCCCCGAGACAGTACCTTCTATGGCTACACCTTC. Translating it yields CASSPRDSTFYGYTF.

The chain couples TRBV12-3 or TRBV12-4 to TRBJ1-2; TRBD1 agrees at 9 bases. The CDR3 loop spans 16 amino acids. Trimming cost V 3 bases and J 5 bases; bases outside gene matches: 10. CDR3 coding DNA: TGTGCCAGCAGTTTCCCCCCGGGACAGGGAAGTTATGGCTACACCTTC. It specifies CASSFPPGQGSYGYTF.

This sequence joins TRBV29-1 and TRBJ2-6, with TRBD1 as a possible D gene (6 bases). Deletions cut 4 bases from V and 1 base from J, with 8 bases between. This CDR3 region has 14 residues. Germline CDR1 and CDR2: SQVTM and ANQGSEA. CDR3 loop: CSVGQESGANVLTF. DNA of the CDR3: TGCAGCGTTGGACAGGAATCTGGGGCCAACGTCCTGACTTTC.

The chain uses TRBV4-1 and TRBJ2-2; D is tentatively TRBD1 or TRBD2 (6 bases each). The CDR3 is 15 amino acids. CDR1 is MGHRA and CDR2 is YSYEKL in the germline V gene. The germline V and J ends were trimmed by 6 bases and 3 bases, with 14 bases remaining between them. The DNA for the CDR3 is TGCGCCAGCAGTCGAAGGGGGGCGGACACCGGGGAGCTGTTTTTT. This sequence encodes CASSRRGADTGELFF.

This clonotype is a singleton in its sample. The chain combines TRBV19 with TRBJ1-1; tentative D call: TRBD1 (5 bases). The CDR3 runs 12 residues. V was clipped by 8 bases and J by 6 bases, with 13 bases between them. Germline V gene sequence: CDR1 LNHDA, CDR2 SQIVND (reference sequence). CDR3 amino acids: CASWEGFAEAFF. For the CDR3, the DNA is TGTGCCAGTTGGGAGGGGTTCGCTGAAGCTTTCTTT.

The chain uses TRBV4-2 and TRBJ2-5, with 12 positions matching TRBD2. The CDR3 extends over 15 amino acids. V lost 2 bases, J lost 4 bases, and 2 bases stayed unmatched. Germline loops: CDR1 LGHNA, CDR2 YNFKEQ. The CDR3 is CASSQPLAGGETQYF. The CDR3 DNA sequence: TGTGCCAGCAGCCAACCACTAGCGGGAGGAGAGACCCAGTACTTC.

This chain joins TRBV10-3 and TRBJ2-6, with 11 positions matching TRBD1. The junction had 7 bases not matched to a gene; V was cut back by 0 bases and J by 0 bases. Germline values: CDR1 ENHRY, CDR2 SYGVKD. There are 20 residues in the CDR3. The CDR3 DNA reads TGTGCCATCAGTGAGTCTCCCGGACAGGGGGCTTCCTCTGGGGCCAACGTCCTGACTTTC. Amino acid sequence: CAISESPGQGASSGANVLTF.

In this sample, this clonotype turned up a few times. The genes are TRBV6-2 or TRBV6-3 and TRBJ2-3; D not certain. The CDR3 runs 13 residues. The V end was cut by 0 bases, the J end by 7 bases, with 8 bases between. CDR1 and CDR2 (germline): MNHEY, SVGEGT. CDR3: CASSYSPGHTQYF. Written as DNA, the CDR3 is TGTGCCAGCAGTTACTCGCCCGGCCATACGCAGTATTTT.

The CDR3 DNA follows: TGCGCCAGCAGCCAAAACAGGGGATTCTATGGCTACACCTTC. It specifies CASSQNRGFYGYTF. The chain is built from TRBV4-3 and TRBJ1-2; 7 nucleotides agree with TRBD1. J gave up 4 bases and V 2 bases, and 4 bases lay outside the gene matches. The germline V gene has CDR1 LGHNA and CDR2 YSLEER. The CDR3 contains 14 residues.

This clonotype occurred a few times. The chain carries TRBV6-2 or TRBV6-3 and TRBJ1-1; the D gene is possibly TRBD1 (5 bases). Germline CDR1 MNHEY, CDR2 SVGEGT. This CDR3 is built from 15 residues. V lost 0 bases and J lost 5, with 13 bases in between. CDR3 loop: CASSYSPGSRTEAFF. Here the CDR3 DNA reads TGTGCCAGCAGTTACTCACCAGGGAGTAGGACTGAAGCTTTCTTT.